These T cell receptor beta chains were read from a single sample in a study of blood T cell repertoires in COVID-19. Assay used: immunoSEQ multiplex PCR; TCRdb lists only in-frame clones, some missing. The data show fewer than 250,000 clones, roughly 80% seen once. The specimen sequenced was peripheral blood. The origin of the receptors is a woman of 80 years or more with acute or convalescent COVID-19. The conserved cysteine and the conserved F or W are not part of the CDR3 here.

v_call,j_call,cdr3_aa
TRBV30,TRBJ1-2,AWSVGGAYGYT
TRBV10-3,TRBJ2-4,AISESGPREIQY
TRBV6-5,TRBJ1-1,ASSYGGDTEAF
TRBV29-1,TRBJ1-1,SVDRVNTEAF
TRBV7-8,TRBJ1-5,ASSSRQGSGDQPQH
TRBV3-1/TRBV3-2,TRBJ1-3,ASSQTAAGNTIY
TRBV7-2,TRBJ1-6,ASSLSPNSPLH
TRBV6-6,TRBJ2-2,ASSFSPGNTGELF
TRBV7-9,TRBJ2-5,ASSFGGSDETQY
TRBV7-7,TRBJ1-4,ASSPGQGATNEKLF
TRBV30,TRBJ2-7,AWRTGTEQY
TRBV28,TRBJ1-1,AGGPVGQGNEGEAF
TRBV4-3,TRBJ1-2,ASSQVTGSYGYT
TRBV5-1,TRBJ2-3,ASSLEGGLAALGTDTQY
TRBV2,TRBJ2-7,ASSAQDEQY
TRBV9,TRBJ2-3,ASSVAPSGRGGTDTQY
TRBV6-4,TRBJ1-5,ASPDRGSNQPQH
TRBV30,TRBJ2-3,AWSTSGTDTQY
TRBV11-2,TRBJ2-1,ASSSLLAADYNEQF
TRBV3-1/TRBV3-2,TRBJ1-4,ASSLQGAGEKLF
TRBV29-1,TRBJ2-5,SVLGQDQETQY
TRBV30,TRBJ1-2,AWTRSPALYGYT
TRBV18,TRBJ1-2,ASSPPNRVVGYT
TRBV6-6,TRBJ1-2,ASKRVDYGYT
TRBV27,TRBJ1-3,ASMGGGDTGNTIY
TRBV28,TRBJ2-3,ASSPTGSTDTQY
TRBV6-2/TRBV6-3,TRBJ1-1,ASSPRGREGETEAF
TRBV6-5,TRBJ2-7,ASSISGMSSYEQY
TRBV24-1,TRBJ1-2,ATSDPTGGDYGYT
TRBV5-1,TRBJ2-6,ASRGTLATSGRMSGANVLT
TRBV10-3,TRBJ2-2,AIRGGSGELF
TRBV19,TRBJ1-5,ASSSQGINQPQH
TRBV11-2,TRBJ2-5,ASSSFETQY
TRBV9,TRBJ2-3,ASSVGGSGRVSDTQY
TRBV5-1,TRBJ2-1,ASSSGTAHNEQF
TRBV11-3,TRBJ2-2,ASSLDGAGELF
TRBV3-1/TRBV3-2,TRBJ2-3,ASSQDISGNSQY
TRBV14,TRBJ2-1,ASSQDRESHEQF
TRBV5-1,TRBJ1-1,ASSGTGVTEAF
TRBV11-2,TRBJ1-6,ASSSGTGGSPLH
TRBV29-1,TRBJ2-7,SVGDGRNEEQY